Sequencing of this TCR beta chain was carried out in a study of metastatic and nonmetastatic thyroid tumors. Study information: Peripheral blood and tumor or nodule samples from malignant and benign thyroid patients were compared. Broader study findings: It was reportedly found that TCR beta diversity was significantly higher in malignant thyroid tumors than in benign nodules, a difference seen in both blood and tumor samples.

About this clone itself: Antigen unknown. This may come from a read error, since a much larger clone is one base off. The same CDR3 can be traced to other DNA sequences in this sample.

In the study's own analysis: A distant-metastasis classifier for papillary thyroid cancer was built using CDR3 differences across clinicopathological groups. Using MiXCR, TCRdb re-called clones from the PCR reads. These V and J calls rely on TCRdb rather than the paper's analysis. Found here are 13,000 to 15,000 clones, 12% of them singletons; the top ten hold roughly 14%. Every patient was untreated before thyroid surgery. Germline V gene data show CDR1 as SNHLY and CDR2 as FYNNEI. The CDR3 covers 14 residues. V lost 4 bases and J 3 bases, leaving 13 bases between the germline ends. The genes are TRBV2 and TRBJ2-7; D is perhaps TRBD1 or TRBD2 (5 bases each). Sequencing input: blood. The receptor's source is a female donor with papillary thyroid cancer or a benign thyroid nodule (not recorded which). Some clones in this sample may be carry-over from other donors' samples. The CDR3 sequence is CASSAGAGFYEQYF. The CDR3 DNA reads TGTGCCAGCAGTGCCGGGGCAGGCTTCTACGAGCAGTACTTC.